This T cell receptor beta chain appears in the sequencing data of a study of cytomegalovirus exposure and HLA in healthy donors. The PCR contained 60 Vbeta and 13 Jbeta primers. Profiled with immunoSEQ multiplex PCR; TCRdb holds only in-frame clones, not every one. The sample records 160,000 or so clones, around 78% being singletons. A note on this clone: What it binds is unknown.

The CDR3 runs 13 residues. The germline gives CDR1 SNHLY, CDR2 FYNNEI. Deletions cut 5 bases from V and 6 bases from J, with 14 bases between. Findings and caveats of the study: Highest at DRB1 and lowest at HLA-C, TCR association rates differed among HLA loci in a later analysis.

J is TRBJ2-7 and V is TRBV2, with a possible D match to TRBD2 (5 bases). Specimen: PBMCs. The sequence was obtained from a man aged 35-49 years in good health and CMV-seronegative. The CDR3 nucleotides read TGTGCCAGCAGTAGAGGGAGAGGTGGCGAGCAGTACGTC. It yields the protein CASSRGRGGEQYV.